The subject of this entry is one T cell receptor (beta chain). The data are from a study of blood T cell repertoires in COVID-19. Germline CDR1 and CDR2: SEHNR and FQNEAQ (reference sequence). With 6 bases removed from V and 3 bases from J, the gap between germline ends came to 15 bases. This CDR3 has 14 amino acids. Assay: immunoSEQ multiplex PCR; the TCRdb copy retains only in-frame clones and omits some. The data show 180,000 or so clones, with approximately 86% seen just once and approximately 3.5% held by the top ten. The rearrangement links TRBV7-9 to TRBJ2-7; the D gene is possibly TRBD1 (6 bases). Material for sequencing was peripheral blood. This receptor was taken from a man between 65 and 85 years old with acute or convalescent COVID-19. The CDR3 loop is CASSQRDTVYEQYF. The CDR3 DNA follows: TGTGCCAGCAGTCAAAGGGACACTGTCTACGAGCAGTACTTC.